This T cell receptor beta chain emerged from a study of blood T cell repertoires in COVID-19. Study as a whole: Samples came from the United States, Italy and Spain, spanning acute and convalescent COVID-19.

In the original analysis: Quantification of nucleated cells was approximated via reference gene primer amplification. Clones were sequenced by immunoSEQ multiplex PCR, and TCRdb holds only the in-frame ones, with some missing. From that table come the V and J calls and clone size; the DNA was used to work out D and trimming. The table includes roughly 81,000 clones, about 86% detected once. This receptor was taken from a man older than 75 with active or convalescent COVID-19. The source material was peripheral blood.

The DNA for the CDR3 is TGTGCCAGCCAGGGGGCAGTCCAGCCCCAGCATTTT. Amino acids: CASQGAVQPQHF. The chain joins TRBV6-6 to TRBJ1-5; 8 bases match TRBD1. The CDR3 extends over 12 amino acids. The V segment lost 8 bases and the J segment 7 bases; nucleotides outside the gene matches: 4. Germline loops: CDR1 MNHNY, CDR2 SVGAGI (reference sequence).